These 6 T cell receptor beta chains share one sample of origin, sequenced in a study of shared clonotypes between healthy human individuals (dated by TCRdb to 2020 to 2021). Library preparation employed the immunoSEQ multiplex PCR assay. TCRdb's version of the immuneACCESS table is confined to in-frame rearrangements and falls short of the full clone set. An unresolved V gene accounts for under half of the shortfall where checked; the remainder is of unknown origin. The sample table lists a few million clones, almost 96% of them with a count of one. The ten top clones hold about 0.13% of the sample. What was sequenced was naive CD4+ T cells sorted from blood. According to the study, the label for this sample's cell subset or site signals: CD45RA+ positively selected. The receptors derive from a man aged 18 to 29 in good health.

The chain joins TRBV10-1 to TRBJ2-2; a possible D gene is TRBD2 (6 bases). The CDR3 runs 12 residues. Germline CDR1 WNHNN, CDR2 SYGVQD (reference sequence). V gave up 3 bases and J gave up 8 bases, with 7 bases separating them. The CDR3 bases are TGCGCCAGCAGTGAAGGAGGGGGGGAGCTGTTTTTT. Protein: CASSEGGGELFF.

V and J are TRBV5-6 and TRBJ1-2; the D is unclear. Germline values: CDR1 SGHDT, CDR2 YYEEEE. The CDR3 runs 14 residues. V was cut by 0 bases and J by 4 bases, with 10 bases left in between. In DNA form, the CDR3 reads TGTGCCAGCAGCTTGGGGGCGGAGGTCTATGGCTACACCTTC. It codes for CASSLGAEVYGYTF.

This clone is a singleton in its sample. The CDR3 DNA reads as TGTGCCAGCAGTCAAAGAGCGGGAGCTAGAAATGAGCAGTTCTTC. It specifies CASSQRAGARNEQFF. This chain connects TRBV5-4 to TRBJ2-1; 8 bases fit TRBD2. Germline CDR1 and CDR2: SGHNT and YYREEE (reference sequence). The V segment lost 5 bases and the J segment 7 bases; nucleotides outside the gene matches: 11. This CDR3 is built from 15 residues.

The chain has TRBV6-5 and TRBJ1-1; D possibly corresponds to TRBD1 (5 bases). The CDR3 consists of 15 residues. V lost 5 bases to trimming and J lost 4 bases, with 17 bases between them. Germline assignment: CDR1 MNHEY and CDR2 SVGAGI. This CDR3 reads CASSPYLPGATEAFF. In nucleotides, the CDR3 is TGTGCCAGCAGTCCGTATCTCCCTGGGGCCACTGAAGCTTTCTTT.

About this clone itself: Other DNA variants within this sample encode the same CDR3. The chain carries TRBV2 and TRBJ1-2; a possible D gene is TRBD1 (5 bases). V shed 6 bases and J shed 4 bases, with 9 bases lying between them. Per germline, CDR1 SNHLY and CDR2 FYNNEI. The CDR3 has 12 amino acids. CDR3 sequence: CASSGTAYGYTF. The DNA for the CDR3 is TGTGCCAGCAGCGGGACGGCCTATGGCTACACCTTC.

The chain carries TRBV11-2 and TRBJ2-1, with 9 bases fitting TRBD1. The V gene's germline CDR1 is SGHAT and CDR2 FQNNGV. The CDR3 totals 17 residues. V was clipped by 4 bases and J by 4 bases; unmatched bases: 11. CDR3 region: CASSSPPGQGVYNEQFF. CDR3 DNA sequence: TGTGCCAGCAGCTCCCCCCCGGGACAGGGAGTTTACAATGAGCAGTTCTTC.